The rows below give T cell receptor beta chains drawn from one sample of a study of T-cell memory formation after mild COVID-19. TCRdb processed the 5' RACE reads anew with MiXCR; each CDR3 protein has one entry. The sample contains approximately 100,000 distinct CDR3 sequences, around 25% of which appear only once. Sequenced sample: PBMCs or a T cell subset sorted from them (not recorded which). These receptors all come from a man between 18 and 35 years old who had mild COVID-19 (a few samples of this study predate the infection). Cell type and time point are not known. CDR3s include the opening cysteine and the closing phenylalanine or tryptophan. The order of the fields is V gene, D gene, clone size, J gene, CDR3 protein, CDR3 DNA. The D gene is left open where the match is weak. Clone size is given for some rows only: seen once, a few or many times, or a class if the clone is expanded.

TRBV6-5	-	few	TRBJ2-7	CASSAPGSYEQYF	TGTGCCTCATCGGCGCCCGGTTCCTACGAGCAGTACTTC
TRBV29-1	-	-	TRBJ2-6	CSVAESASSGANVLTF	TGCAGCGTTGCAGAGTCCGCGAGCTCTGGGGCCAACGTCCTGACTTTC
TRBV6-6	-	few	TRBJ2-5	CASSYSESRQGETQYF	TGTGCCAGCAGTTACTCAGAATCTCGGCAGGGAGAGACCCAGTACTTC
TRBV4-3	TRBD2	few	TRBJ2-3	CASSHGLAVRTDTQYF	TGCGCCAGCAGCCACGGACTAGCGGTGCGCACAGATACGCAGTATTTT
TRBV2	-	few	TRBJ2-3	CASSEFSIEDTQYF	TGTGCCAGCAGTGAGTTCTCCATTGAAGATACGCAGTATTTT
TRBV29-1	-	-	TRBJ1-1	CSVDWVGNTEAFF	TGCAGCGTTGATTGGGTCGGGAACACTGAAGCTTTCTTT
TRBV7-6	-	few	TRBJ2-1	CASSLGGRANEQFF	TGTGCCAGCAGCTTAGGGGGAAGGGCCAATGAGCAGTTCTTC
TRBV27	-	-	TRBJ2-2	CASSTRPLTGELFF	TGTGCCAGCAGCACCCGCCCTCTCACCGGGGAGCTGTTTTTT
TRBV28	-	-	TRBJ2-5	CASRETVQETQYF	TGTGCCAGCAGGGAGACAGTACAAGAGACCCAGTACTTC
TRBV27	TRBD1	-	TRBJ1-5	CASSSGTGGRQPQHF	TGTGCCAGCAGTTCCGGGACAGGGGGCCGACAGCCCCAGCATTTT
TRBV5-5	-	few	TRBJ1-1	CASSRDIMNTEAFF	TGTGCCAGCAGCAGGGACATAATGAACACTGAAGCTTTCTTT
TRBV14	-	few	TRBJ2-5	CASSQDSAVQETQYF	TGTGCCAGCAGCCAAGATTCAGCGGTGCAAGAGACCCAGTACTTC
TRBV10-3	-	-	TRBJ2-1	CAISDTVTRTGGNEQFF	TGTGCCATCAGTGACACCGTGACCCGCACGGGTGGAAATGAGCAGTTCTTC
TRBV7-9	-	many	TRBJ2-3	CASSLGMGTQTQYF	TGTGCCAGCAGCTTAGGCATGGGGACCCAGACGCAGTATTTT
TRBV7-6	-	-	TRBJ2-1	CASSLEVTGAFSYNEQFF	TGTGCCAGCAGCTTAGAGGTAACGGGGGCCTTCTCCTACAATGAGCAGTTCTTC
TRBV7-2	-	-	TRBJ2-1	CASSSGANEQFF	TGTGCCAGCAGCTCAGGAGCCAATGAGCAGTTCTTC
TRBV7-9	-	few	TRBJ2-2	CASSLPPGELFF	TGTGCCAGCAGCTTACCACCCGGGGAGCTGTTTTTT
TRBV7-2	-	-	TRBJ1-1	CASSLWIGLEAFF	TGTGCCAGCAGCTTATGGATAGGGTTGGAAGCTTTCTTT
TRBV9	-	few	TRBJ2-7	CASSPTRGGSREQYF	TGTGCCAGCAGCCCCACCAGAGGGGGATCTCGCGAGCAGTACTTC
TRBV28	TRBD1	-	TRBJ2-7	CASSLGTGGNSYEQYF	TGTGCCAGCAGTTTAGGGACAGGGGGCAACTCCTACGAGCAGTACTTC
TRBV6-6	-	-	TRBJ2-2	CASSYSSTNTGELFF	TGTGCCAGCAGTTACTCGAGCACGAACACCGGGGAGCTGTTTTTT
TRBV6-5	-	-	TRBJ2-1	CASSYFELGGWKQFF	TGTGCCAGCAGTTACTTTGAATTAGGAGGGTGGAAGCAGTTCTTC
TRBV24-1	-	few	TRBJ2-5	CATSDFTGGAQETQYF	TGTGCCACCAGTGATTTTACAGGGGGGGCCCAAGAGACCCAGTACTTC
TRBV19	-	few	TRBJ2-2	CASNQGNTGELFF	TGTGCCAGTAACCAAGGGAACACCGGGGAGCTGTTTTTT
TRBV30	-	-	TRBJ2-1	CAWSFLAPGDSHEQFF	TGTGCCTGGAGTTTCCTAGCCCCGGGGGATTCTCATGAGCAGTTCTTC
TRBV12-3/TRBV12-4	-	few	TRBJ1-1	CASSHTGKNTEAFF	TGTGCCAGCAGCCACACAGGGAAGAACACTGAAGCTTTCTTT
TRBV19	TRBD1	-	TRBJ1-5	CASTGGGSQPQHF	TGTGCCAGTACAGGAGGGGGCTCGCAGCCCCAGCATTTT
TRBV4-2	TRBD2	-	TRBJ2-5	CASSQDPTSGGETQYF	TGTGCCAGCAGCCAAGATCCCACTAGCGGGGGAGAGACCCAGTACTTC
TRBV4-1	-	-	TRBJ1-1	CASSQDAERTEAFF	TGCGCCAGCAGCCAAGATGCCGAAAGGACTGAAGCTTTCTTT
TRBV6-2/TRBV6-3	TRBD1	-	TRBJ2-7	CASSYSIRGLGEQYF	TGTGCCAGCAGTTACTCGATCAGGGGGCTGGGCGAGCAGTACTTC
TRBV7-9	-	few	TRBJ1-4	CASSGTAILEKLFF	TGTGCCAGCAGCGGCACAGCTATACTCGAAAAACTGTTTTTT